The T cell receptor (beta chain) described here comes from a study of blood T cell repertoires in COVID-19. As for the study in general: Acute and convalescent COVID-19 specimens originated in the United States, Italy and Spain. T cells, B-cell-depleted T cells, or PBMCs supplied cDNA or gDNA.

The authors' processing: Amplification of reference gene primers was used by the study to estimate nucleated cell counts. Method: immunoSEQ multiplex PCR; TCRdb's copy keeps in-frame clones and lacks some. That table supplies the V and J calls and clone size; D and trimming were determined from the DNA. The repertoire holds roughly 330,000 clones, with 86% as singletons. This CDR3 contains 17 residues. Germline V gene lookup returns CDR1 SGHNT and CDR2 YYREEE (reference sequence). V lost 2 bases, J lost 2 bases, and 13 bases stayed unmatched. The source of this sequence is a woman in her forties or fifties with acute or convalescent COVID-19. The sequenced sample was peripheral blood. The chain combines TRBV5-4 with TRBJ2-7, with 7 bases matching TRBD2. The DNA for the CDR3 is TGTGCCAGCAGCTTCCTTGGTGGTAGCGGGCCGACCTACGAGCAGTACTTC. Translated: CASSFLGGSGPTYEQYF.